Following are 8 T cell receptor beta chains from one sample sequenced in a study of Graves' ophthalmopathy and Graves' hyperthyroidism. Researchers took RNA transcripts and amplified TCR beta CDR3 regions from them. RT-PCR was first run with HTBI primers, then multiplex PCR in a second round. In TCRdb, the multiplex PCR reads were re-called with MiXCR into one record per CDR3 protein. The repertoire holds around 470,000 distinct CDR3 sequences, around 14% seen once, with 8% to 10% in the top ten. What was sequenced was blood. The receptors originated from a woman in her 30s with Graves' ophthalmopathy.

This clonotype was recorded many times. The V gene is TRBV6-2 or TRBV6-3, the J gene TRBJ1-5; D is uncertain. V was clipped by 0 bases and J by 4 bases, with 13 bases between them. Germline CDR1 MNHEY, CDR2 SVGEGT. This CDR3 is built from 16 residues. CDR3 sequence: CASSYSTPGLNQPQHF. In DNA form, the CDR3 reads TGTGCCAGCAGTTACTCGACGCCAGGCCTAAATCAGCCCCAGCATTTT.

This clonotype occurred many times. The chain uses TRBV4-2 and TRBJ1-5; D perhaps matches TRBD1 (5 bases). Trimming took 0 bases from V and 10 from J, leaving 16 bases between them. The CDR3 consists of 15 residues. Germline assignment: CDR1 LGHNA and CDR2 YNFKEQ. The CDR3 DNA reads TGTGCCAGCAGCCAAGAGGGCAGGGCTGTTTCCCCCCAGCATTTT. Amino acids: CASSQEGRAVSPQHF.

This clonotype was observed at least ten times. The rearrangement uses TRBV12-3 or TRBV12-4 and TRBJ2-4; D not resolved. The CDR3 is 15 amino acids. Trimming stripped 2 bases from V and 0 bases from J, with 8 bases between. CDR3 bases: TGTGCCAGCAGTTTACGACAATTAGCCAAAAACATTCAGTACTTC. Protein sequence: CASSLRQLAKNIQYF.

This clonotype appeared many times. The V call is TRBV7-2, the J call TRBJ2-5; tentative D call: TRBD2 (6 bases). The CDR3 is made up of 13 amino acids. Germline V CDR1 and CDR2: SGHTA, FQGNSA. V was shortened by 7 bases and J by 10 bases, with 19 bases between the two germline ends. CDR3 region: CASTPRLGGDQYF. CDR3 sequence (DNA): TGTGCCAGCACCCCCCGCCTGGGGGGTGACCAGTACTTC.

The table lists this clonotype with a few counts. This sequence joins TRBV11-3 and TRBJ2-7; TRBD1 might be the D (5 bases). V lost 1 base, J lost 3 bases, and 28 bases lay in between. The CDR3 runs to 20 residues. Per germline, CDR1 SGHNT and CDR2 YENEEA. CDR3 nucleotide sequence: TGTGCCAGCAGCTTAGGTATCTCGGTGACCTCACCAGGGTGGATCTACGAGCAGTACTTC. It codes for CASSLGISVTSPGWIYEQYF.

The rearrangement links TRBV12-3 or TRBV12-4 to TRBJ1-6; possible D gene TRBD1, 5 bases. Trimming shortened V by 5 bases and J by 13 bases, and 30 bases separated the two germline ends. The CDR3 is 18 residues long. CDR3 residues: CASSGDLVEDRLPAPLHF. The CDR3 coding sequence is TGTGCCAGCAGTGGGGACCTTGTTGAGGACCGGCTCCCCGCGCCCCTCCACTTT.

This clonotype occurred many times. The V call is TRBV7-6, the J call TRBJ2-7; 7 bases align to TRBD2. Germline CDR1 reads SGHVS; CDR2 reads FNYEAQ. The V gene end was trimmed by 5 bases and the J gene end by 1 base; junction bases not matched to a gene: 8. CDR3 length equals 15 residues. CDR3 loop: CASSETSVLSYEQYF. The CDR3 bases are TGTGCCAGCAGCGAAACTAGCGTCCTATCCTACGAGCAGTACTTC. Full variable domain (outside the CDR3, taken from reference TRBV7-6 and TRBJ2-7): GAGVSQSPRYKVTKRGQDVALRCDPISGHVSLYWYRQALGQGPEFLTYFNYEAQQDKSGLPNDRFSAERPEGSISTLTIQRTEQRDSAMYRCASSETSVLSYEQYFGPGTRLTVT.

This clonotype came up a few times. V usage is TRBV5-1 and J usage is TRBJ2-2, with 10 positions matching TRBD1. There are 16 residues in the CDR3. The V gene's germline CDR1 is SGHRS and CDR2 YFSETQ. V was pared by 3 bases and J by 3 bases, with 5 bases of the junction left unmatched. CDR3 in amino acids: CASSSTGTGDTGELFF. The CDR3 nucleotides are TGCGCCAGCAGCTCCACCGGGACAGGGGACACCGGGGAGCTGTTTTTT.